These T cell receptor beta chains were read from a single sample in a study of early T cells in non-severe SARS-CoV-2 infection. TCRdb analysed the 5' RACE reads with MiXCR anew, one entry per CDR3 protein. The table lists some 28,000 distinct CDR3 sequences, roughly 9.7% of them singletons. Sequencing was carried out using whole blood. The source of these receptors is an adult who was a healthcare worker with PCR-confirmed SARS-CoV-2 infection or an uninfected control (not recorded which). Each CDR3 is given with its conserved first and last residue.

TRBV9	TRBJ1-4	CASSEQGSNEKLFF
TRBV20-1	TRBJ2-7	CSAQGTSSYEQYF
TRBV7-6	TRBJ2-3	CASSLIGTDTQYF
TRBV5-1	TRBJ1-2	CASSSGQGVYGYTF
TRBV3-1	TRBJ2-7	CASSQEGPLYEQYF
TRBV10-3	TRBJ1-4	CAISARGLDEKLFF
TRBV25-1	TRBJ1-2	CASSGKGGGYGYTF
TRBV27	TRBJ1-1	CASSPGTLEAFF
TRBV5-1	TRBJ1-1	CASSVERAGTEAFF
TRBV3-1	TRBJ2-7	CASSQTAYEQYF
TRBV5-4	TRBJ2-1	CASSFETAYNEQFF
TRBV6-5	TRBJ2-7	CASSYRLAGFAYEQYF
TRBV29-1	TRBJ1-1	CSGEGREGGEAFF
TRBV7-6	TRBJ1-4	CASVGNEKLFF
TRBV29-1	TRBJ2-7	CSVGDTTGAYEQYF
TRBV5-6	TRBJ2-5	CASSLEQQIQETQYF
TRBV29-1	TRBJ2-1	CSVVLGNSIPFF
TRBV10-3	TRBJ1-1	CAISDRPGQGGEAFF
TRBV30	TRBJ2-5	CAWTTGTGGWKETQYF
TRBV7-9	TRBJ1-1	CASSLGRTGTEAFF
TRBV7-6	TRBJ1-1	CASSLRMNTEAFF
TRBV4-3	TRBJ1-3	CASSQDVENTIYF
TRBV7-3	TRBJ2-2	CASSLFQNTGELFF
TRBV10-3	TRBJ2-2	CARRAEGTGELFF
TRBV7-2	TRBJ2-7	CASSLSVEQYF
TRBV18	TRBJ1-1	CASSTRPGTGNDMNTEAFF
TRBV7-6	TRBJ2-7	CASSLSPNRYYEQYF
TRBV6-5	TRBJ1-1	CASSGRSEAFF
TRBV20-1	TRBJ1-5	CSAKRTAHNQPQHF
TRBV2	TRBJ2-2	CASSEELAVNTGELFF
TRBV18	TRBJ2-1	CASSPPTGVPYNEQFF
TRBV7-2	TRBJ1-5	CASSLGANQPQHF
TRBV7-2	TRBJ2-7	CASSLEGGIDEQYF
TRBV15	TRBJ2-7	CATSGDSYEQYF
TRBV11-3	TRBJ2-2	CASSHGRAAGELFF
TRBV6-6	TRBJ1-4	CASRVEGTGEKLFF
TRBV3-1	TRBJ1-2	CASSQDQGYGYTF
TRBV18	TRBJ2-4	CASSTPGAKNIQYF
TRBV5-1	TRBJ1-3	CASSLRGGGNTIYF
TRBV4-1	TRBJ1-5	CASSQETGGGQPQHF
TRBV15	TRBJ2-7	CATSSQLPINEQYF
TRBV12-3/TRBV12-4	TRBJ2-7	CASSFRGISYEQYF
TRBV12-3/TRBV12-4	TRBJ1-5	CASSPRGNQPQHF
TRBV29-1	TRBJ2-7	CSVAVQPGQGAEQYF
TRBV20-1	TRBJ2-7	CSARAAEVPLSYEQYF
TRBV20-1	TRBJ2-1	CSVRDKTLLGQFF